This T cell receptor (beta chain) was recovered during a study of blood T cell repertoires in COVID-19. The CDR3 extends over 13 amino acids. The V end lost 6 bases, the J end lost 3 bases, and 10 bases lay between the germline ends. As processed by the authors: It was from reference gene primer amplification that nucleated cell counts were estimated. This table comes from immunoSEQ multiplex PCR, and its TCRdb copy is limited to in-frame clones, with some not included. That table supplies the V and J calls and clone size; D and trimming were determined from the DNA. This sample has around 100,000 clones; around 93% occur once, and the top ten carry 15% to 20%.

The J gene is TRBJ2-3, the V gene TRBV12-3 or TRBV12-4; possible D gene TRBD2, 6 bases. The TCR sequence derives from a man aged 50 to 59 with acute or convalescent COVID-19. Sequencing was performed on peripheral blood. CDR3 in DNA: TGTGCCAGCAGAGCGGGCAGAACAGATACGCAGTATTTT. It is translated as CASRAGRTDTQYF.